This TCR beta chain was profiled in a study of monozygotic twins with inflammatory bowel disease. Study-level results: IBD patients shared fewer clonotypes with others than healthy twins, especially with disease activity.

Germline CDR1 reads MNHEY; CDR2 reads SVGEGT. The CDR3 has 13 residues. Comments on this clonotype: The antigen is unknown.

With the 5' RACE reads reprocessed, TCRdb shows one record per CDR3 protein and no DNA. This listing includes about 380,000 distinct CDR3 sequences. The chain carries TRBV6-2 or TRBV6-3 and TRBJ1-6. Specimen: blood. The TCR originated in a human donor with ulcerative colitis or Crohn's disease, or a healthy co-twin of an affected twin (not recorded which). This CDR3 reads CASVPAASSPLHF.